The sequence of this TCR beta chain was determined in a study of identical twins (dated by TCRdb to the mid-2010s). In terms of the full investigation: To test whether fetal clonotypes persist, this study deep-sequenced TCR alpha and beta repertoires from monozygotic twins, from unrelated adults of various ages, and from cord blood. To rule out contamination, the twin experiments were replicated at different times with different library preparation protocols. What the authors observed across the whole study: Fewer insertions were carried by abundant cord blood beta clonotypes; a weaker similar trend was observed in young adult naive repertoires, while no such trend was observed in memory repertoires. Invariant T cells such as MAIT and iNKT could partly confound zero-insertion analyses, although diverse VJ usage argued against such confounding for most clonotypes. Recombination models systematically underestimated out-of-frame TCR alpha sharing in monozygotic twins but agreed with sharing between unrelated individuals. The excess sharing between twins in beta out-of-frame sequences was weaker because fewer shared sequences reduced the signal-to-noise ratio. Out-of-frame TCR alpha sequences shared between twins showed an excess of low generation-probability sequences compared with coincidental sharing between unrelated individuals. Conclusions relied on cross-sectional statistical analysis, since the same donors could not be followed over many years.

This clonotype has a handful of counts. There is no known antigen for this receptor. Base qualities are missing; no much larger clone stands one base away. The germline V gene (reference sequence) specifies SEHNR as CDR1 and FQNEAQ as CDR2. The CDR3 holds 12 amino acids from the cysteine to the phenylalanine. This entry keeps only the CDR3 DNA: 36 bases, framed from base 1. Between the V and J ends, shortened by 4 bases and 3 bases respectively, the junction contains 6 bases. To prepare the library, 5' RACE was applied. Instrument on record: Illumina HiSeq 2000. Template switching added a universal primer binding site, and the final cDNA carried a unique molecular identifier that allowed TCR cDNA molecules to be counted accurately. First-strand cDNA for TCR alpha and beta chains was synthesized from specific primers in the conserved constant-segment region. Each cDNA library was double barcoded, with a SMART-Mk sample barcode plus Illumina barcodes, to control for contamination. TruSeq adapter sequences and Illumina sample barcodes were added in two successive PCR steps. The TCR alpha and beta cDNA libraries were sequenced on the Illumina HiSeq platform using custom primers. Processing in the source paper ran as follows. Raw reads were processed with MiGEC to extract unique molecular identifiers, and MiXCR was used to determine CDR3 positions. For each individual, recombination models were inferred using an EM algorithm with the repgenHMM and IGoR tools. Shared clonotypes were analyzed with the tcR package in R, and sharing was normalized by the product of cloneset sizes. To study raw recombination without the effects of thymic and clonal selection, out-of-frame nonproductive sequences were analyzed. TCRdb's own reprocessing of the public reads used fastp at Q25 and MiXCR and kept productive beta chains. Each CDR3 protein gets just one entry, which takes the most common genes and DNA from the rows behind it. These V and J calls rely on TCRdb rather than the paper's analysis. For this sample there are 400,000 to 550,000 distinct CDR3 sequences; roughly an eighth appear just once. The ten top clones hold approximately 0.98% of the sample.

Only healthy Caucasian donors were included. Three pairs of female monozygotic twins, all aged about 18 to 30 years, made up the twin cohort. CD4+ and CD8+ T cell populations were isolated with positive isolation kits from Invitrogen. These data were also filed under a second study, of yellow fever vaccine responses in identical twins. Taken from the second paper: According to the authors, in identical twins the way T cells responded to vaccination appeared partly convergent and partly personalized. In the study, vaccine-responding T cell clones were precisely tracked in identical twins.

Sequences were obtained from CD4+ T cells sorted from blood. The rearrangement combines TRBV7-9 with TRBJ1-2; the D gene identity is not certain. This TCR derives from a woman in her late teens or twenties in good health. The CDR3 corresponds to CASSSFDYGYTF. The nucleotide sequence reads TGTGCCAGCAGCTCGTTCGACTATGGCTACACCTTC.